This T cell receptor (beta chain) comes out of a study of identifying expanded T cells in peripheral blood. This clone came up once. This CDR3 region has 13 residues. Unmatched junction bases numbered 6, after V lost 9 bases and J lost 3 bases. Per germline, CDR1 SNHLY and CDR2 FYNNEI. Data came from immunoSEQ multiplex PCR; TCRdb stores just in-frame clones and leaves some out. This repertoire shows approximately 80,000 clones, approximately 84% found once; its top ten account for 15% to 20%. J is TRBJ2-7 and V is TRBV2; TRBD1 aligns across 9 bases. The source material was blood. The sequence came from a person between 18 and 69 years old in good health. The CDR3 DNA reads TGTGCCAGGACCGGGACAGGGAGCTACGAGCAGTACTTC. Amino acid sequence: CARTGTGSYEQYF.